There are many counts of the clone carrying this TCR beta chain. Its antigen is unidentified. Read coverage stops 3 residues before the CDR3 terminus; the germline J gene supplies the remainder. This sample is drawn from a study of T cell clonality in common variable immunodeficiency. Study-level results: Authors noted CVID clonality's cause needs subpopulation repertoire sequencing. CVID patient heterogeneity limited repertoire-clinical complication correlations. CVID subjects shared fewer TCRbeta clones than healthy controls did.

Here immunoSEQ multiplex PCR was the method, and the copy in TCRdb shows in-frame clones only, minus some. The sample counts about 42,000 clones, none seen once; the ten largest own over 1.3%. The CDR3 runs to 15 residues. CDR1 SGHNT and CDR2 YYREEE come from the germline V gene (reference sequence). Trimming cost V 4 bases and J 2 bases, with 13 bases left between them. Donors gave about 5 to 9 ml heparinized peripheral whole blood. The TCR sequence derives from a person aged 18 to 75 in good health. The sequencing sample was made of peripheral blood mononuclear cells. The rearrangement links TRBV5-4 to TRBJ2-1; D is ambiguous. This CDR3 reads CASSPGPNPYNEQFF. The CDR3 bases that were read are TGTGCCAGCAGCCCTGGGCCCAACCCCTACAATGAG.